This T cell receptor beta chain was observed in a study of cytomegalovirus exposure and HLA in healthy donors. General study points: Among donors in an Asian-associated ancestry cluster, a later analysis reportedly found fewer N-insertions than the roughly 610-donor mean. The classifier reportedly diagnosed cytomegalovirus status with high specificity and sensitivity. Later analysis identified around 15,000 TCR beta sequences associated with HLA alleles, using a false discovery rate threshold of 0.05.

The V gene lost 4 bases and the J gene lost 2 bases, with 14 bases spanning the gap. Germline-derived CDR1 and CDR2 are SEHNR and FQNEAQ (reference sequence). This CDR3 is built from 15 residues. Primers: 60 Vbeta forward and 13 Jbeta reverse. The data were produced by immunoSEQ multiplex PCR, yet TCRdb's version contains in-frame clones alone and is incomplete. The sample records roughly 120,000 clones, about 80% being singletons. Comments on this clone: Its antigen is not identified.

This chain uses TRBV7-9 with TRBJ2-5, with D uncertain. This clonotype was obtained from a man aged 40-49 years in good health and CMV-seronegative. Source material: PBMCs. The CDR3 loop is CASSYSRGNQETQYF. The CDR3 DNA reads TGTGCCAGCAGCTATAGCCGCGGCAATCAAGAGACCCAGTACTTC.